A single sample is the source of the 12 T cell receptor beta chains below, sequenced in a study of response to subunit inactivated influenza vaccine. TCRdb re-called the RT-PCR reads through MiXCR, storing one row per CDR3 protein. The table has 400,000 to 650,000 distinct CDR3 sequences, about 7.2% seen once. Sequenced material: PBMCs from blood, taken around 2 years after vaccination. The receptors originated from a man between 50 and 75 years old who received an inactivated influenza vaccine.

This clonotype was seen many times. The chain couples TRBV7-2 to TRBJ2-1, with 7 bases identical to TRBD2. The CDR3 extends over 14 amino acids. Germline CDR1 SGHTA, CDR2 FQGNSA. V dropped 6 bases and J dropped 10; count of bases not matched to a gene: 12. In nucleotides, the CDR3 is TGTGCCAGCAGTTCTAGCGGACCTAAGGGGGAGCAGTTCTTC. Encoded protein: CASSSSGPKGEQFF.

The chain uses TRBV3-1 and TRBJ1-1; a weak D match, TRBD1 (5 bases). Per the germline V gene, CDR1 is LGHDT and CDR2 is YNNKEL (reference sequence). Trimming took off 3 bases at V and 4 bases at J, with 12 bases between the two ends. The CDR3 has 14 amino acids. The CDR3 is CASSQGEGSTEAFF. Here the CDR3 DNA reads TGTGCCAGCAGCCAGGGGGAGGGGAGCACTGAAGCTTTCTTT. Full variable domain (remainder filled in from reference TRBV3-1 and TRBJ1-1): DTAVSQTPKYLVTQMGNDKSIKCEQNLGHDTMYWYKQDSKKFLKIMFSYNNKELIINETVPNRFSPKSPDKAHLNLHINSLELGDSAVYFCASSQGEGSTEAFFGQGTRLTVV.

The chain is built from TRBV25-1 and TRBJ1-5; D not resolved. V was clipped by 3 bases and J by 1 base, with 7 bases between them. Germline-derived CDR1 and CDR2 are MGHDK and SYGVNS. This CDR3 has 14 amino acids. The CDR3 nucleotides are TGTGCCAGCAGTGAGCTATTAAGCAATCAGCCCCAGCATTTT. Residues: CASSELLSNQPQHF.

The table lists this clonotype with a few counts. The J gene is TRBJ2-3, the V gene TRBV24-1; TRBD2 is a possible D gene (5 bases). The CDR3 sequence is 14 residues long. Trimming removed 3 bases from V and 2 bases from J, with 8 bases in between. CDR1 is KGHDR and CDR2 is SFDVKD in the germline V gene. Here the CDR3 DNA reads TGTGCCACCAGTGATCGGGGTTACACAGATACGCAGTATTTT. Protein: CATSDRGYTDTQYF.

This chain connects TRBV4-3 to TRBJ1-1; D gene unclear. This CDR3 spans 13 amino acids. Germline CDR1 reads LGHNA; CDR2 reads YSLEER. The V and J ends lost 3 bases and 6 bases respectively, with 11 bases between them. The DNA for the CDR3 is TGCGCCAGCAGCCAGGGGATAACCCCTGAAGCTTTCTTT. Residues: CASSQGITPEAFF.

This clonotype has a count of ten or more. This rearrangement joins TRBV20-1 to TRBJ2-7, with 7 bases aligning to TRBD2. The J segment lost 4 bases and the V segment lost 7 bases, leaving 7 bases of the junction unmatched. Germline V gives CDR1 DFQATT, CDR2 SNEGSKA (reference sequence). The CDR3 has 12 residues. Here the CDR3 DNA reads TGCAGTGTACGGCGGGAGATTTACGAGCAGTACTTC. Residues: CSVRREIYEQYF.

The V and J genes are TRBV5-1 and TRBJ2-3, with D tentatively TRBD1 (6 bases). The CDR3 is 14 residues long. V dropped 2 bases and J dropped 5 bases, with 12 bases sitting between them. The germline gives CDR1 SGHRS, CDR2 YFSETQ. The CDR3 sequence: CASSFGQYKDTQYF. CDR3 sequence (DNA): TGCGCCAGCAGCTTTGGACAGTATAAAGATACGCAGTATTTT.

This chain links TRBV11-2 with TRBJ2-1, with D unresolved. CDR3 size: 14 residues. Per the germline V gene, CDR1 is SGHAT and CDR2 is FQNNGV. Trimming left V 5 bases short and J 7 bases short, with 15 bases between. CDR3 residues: CASSRRVDRNEQFF. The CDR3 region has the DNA TGTGCCAGCAGCCGACGGGTGGATCGGAATGAGCAGTTCTTC.

CDR3 loop: CASSQRADRGFRGYEQYF. CDR3 DNA sequence: TGCGCCAGCAGCCAAAGGGCGGACAGGGGATTCCGCGGCTACGAGCAGTACTTC. The chain employs TRBV4-1 and TRBJ2-7; 9 bases map to TRBD1. Trimming took 2 bases from V and 3 from J; bases not matched to a gene: 14. The CDR3 has 18 residues. Germline CDR1 and CDR2: MGHRA and YSYEKL.

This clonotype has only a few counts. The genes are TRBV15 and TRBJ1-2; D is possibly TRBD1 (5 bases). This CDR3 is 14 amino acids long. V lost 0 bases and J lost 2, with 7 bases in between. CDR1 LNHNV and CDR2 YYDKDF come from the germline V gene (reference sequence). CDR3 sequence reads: CATSRDRGNYGYTF. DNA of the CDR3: TGTGCCACCAGCAGAGATCGGGGGAACTATGGCTACACCTTC.

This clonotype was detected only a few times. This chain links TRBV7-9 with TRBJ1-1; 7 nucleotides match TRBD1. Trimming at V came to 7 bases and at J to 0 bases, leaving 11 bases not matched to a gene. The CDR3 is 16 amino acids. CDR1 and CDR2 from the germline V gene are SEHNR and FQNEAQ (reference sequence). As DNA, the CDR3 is TGTGCCAGCACCCCAGGGGGGCACCTACTGAACACTGAAGCTTTCTTT. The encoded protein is CASTPGGHLLNTEAFF.

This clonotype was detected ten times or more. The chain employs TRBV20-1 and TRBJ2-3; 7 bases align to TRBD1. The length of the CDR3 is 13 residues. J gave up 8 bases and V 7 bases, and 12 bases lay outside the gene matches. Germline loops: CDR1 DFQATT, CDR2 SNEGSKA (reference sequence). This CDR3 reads CSGFTGAPGTQYF. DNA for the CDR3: TGCAGTGGATTTACAGGGGCGCCCGGTACGCAGTATTTT.